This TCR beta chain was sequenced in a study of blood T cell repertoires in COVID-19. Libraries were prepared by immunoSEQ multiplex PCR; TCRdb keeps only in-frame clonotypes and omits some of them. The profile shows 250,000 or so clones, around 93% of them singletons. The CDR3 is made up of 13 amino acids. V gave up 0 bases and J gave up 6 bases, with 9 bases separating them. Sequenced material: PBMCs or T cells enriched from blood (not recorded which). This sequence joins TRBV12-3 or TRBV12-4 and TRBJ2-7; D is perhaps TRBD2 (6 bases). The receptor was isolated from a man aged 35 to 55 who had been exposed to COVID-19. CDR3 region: CASSLALASEQYF. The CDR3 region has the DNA TGTGCCAGCAGTTTAGCCCTAGCGAGCGAGCAGTACTTC.